This T cell receptor (beta chain) came from a study of blood T cells in healthy people across ages. Every donor gave ten milliliters of peripheral blood. With a J-beta primer mix and a sample-barcoded 5' primer, a second PCR ran about 7 to 12 cycles. Via MiXCR, TCRdb re-called the 5' RACE reads, giving one row per CDR3 protein. Of fewer than 800,000 distinct CDR3 sequences in the sample, more than 20% are singletons; the top ten hold roughly 9%. This CDR3 has 13 amino acids. Looked up from germline, CDR1 is SGHKS and CDR2 is YYEKEE (reference sequence). V was shortened by 6 bases and J by 0 bases, with 10 bases between the two germline ends. This sample also appeared in a second study, on T cells of mothers and their children.

The TCR sequence derives from a boy aged 5-17 years in good health. The chain employs TRBV5-5 and TRBJ2-7; maybe TRBD1 (5 bases). Sequenced: blood. DNA of the CDR3: TGTGCCAGCAATCAGGACAACTCCTACGAGCAGTACTTC. This codes for CASNQDNSYEQYF.